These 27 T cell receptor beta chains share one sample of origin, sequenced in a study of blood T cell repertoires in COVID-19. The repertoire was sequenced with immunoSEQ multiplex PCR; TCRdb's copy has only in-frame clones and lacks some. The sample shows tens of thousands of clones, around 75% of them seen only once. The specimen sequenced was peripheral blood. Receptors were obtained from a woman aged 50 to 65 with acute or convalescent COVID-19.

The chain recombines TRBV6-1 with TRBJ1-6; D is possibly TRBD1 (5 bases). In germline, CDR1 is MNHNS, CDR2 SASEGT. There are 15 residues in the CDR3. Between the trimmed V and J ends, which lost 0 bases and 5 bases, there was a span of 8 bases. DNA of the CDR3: TGTGCCAGCAGTGAAGCTACAGGAAATAATTCACCCCTCCACTTT. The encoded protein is CASSEATGNNSPLHF.

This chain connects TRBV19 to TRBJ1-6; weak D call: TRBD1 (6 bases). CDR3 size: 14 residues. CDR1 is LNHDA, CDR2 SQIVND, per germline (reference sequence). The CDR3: CASKSGGPGSPLHF. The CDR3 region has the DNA TGTGCTTCGAAGTCGGGGGGGCCCGGTTCACCCCTCCACTTT.

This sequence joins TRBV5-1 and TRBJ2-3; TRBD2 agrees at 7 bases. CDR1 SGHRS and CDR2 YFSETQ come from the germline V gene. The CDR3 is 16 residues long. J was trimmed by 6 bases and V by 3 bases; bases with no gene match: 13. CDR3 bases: TGCGCCAGCAGCTCCTGGACTAGGAGCGGGTCTGATACGCAGTATTTT. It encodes CASSSWTRSGSDTQYF.

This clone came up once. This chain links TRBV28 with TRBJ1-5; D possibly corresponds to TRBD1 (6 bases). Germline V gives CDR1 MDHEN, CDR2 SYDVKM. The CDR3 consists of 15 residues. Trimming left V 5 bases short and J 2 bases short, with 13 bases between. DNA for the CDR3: TGTGCCAGCAGTCCTCCGGGACAAGGCAATCAGCCCCAGCATTTT. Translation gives CASSPPGQGNQPQHF.

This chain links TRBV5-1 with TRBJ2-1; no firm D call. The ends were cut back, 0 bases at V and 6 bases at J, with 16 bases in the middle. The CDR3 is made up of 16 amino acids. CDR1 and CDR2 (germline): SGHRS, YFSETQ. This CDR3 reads CASSLGEFNSGNEQFF. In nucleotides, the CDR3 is TGCGCCAGCAGCTTGGGAGAGTTCAACTCGGGCAATGAGCAGTTCTTC.

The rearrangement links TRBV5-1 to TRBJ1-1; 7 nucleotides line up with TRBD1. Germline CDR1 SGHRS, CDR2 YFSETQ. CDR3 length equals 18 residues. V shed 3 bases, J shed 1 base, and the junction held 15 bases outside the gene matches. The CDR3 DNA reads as TGCGCCAGCAGCTCGACTGCACAAGGACAGGTGGGGAACACTGAAGCTTTCTTT. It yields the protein CASSSTAQGQVGNTEAFF.

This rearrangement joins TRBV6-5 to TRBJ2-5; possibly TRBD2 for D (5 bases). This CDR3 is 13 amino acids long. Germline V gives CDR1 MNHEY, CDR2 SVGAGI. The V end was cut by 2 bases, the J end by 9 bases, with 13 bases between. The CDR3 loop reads CASSYVAERPQYF. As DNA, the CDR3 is TGTGCCAGCAGTTACGTGGCAGAGCGGCCCCAGTACTTC.

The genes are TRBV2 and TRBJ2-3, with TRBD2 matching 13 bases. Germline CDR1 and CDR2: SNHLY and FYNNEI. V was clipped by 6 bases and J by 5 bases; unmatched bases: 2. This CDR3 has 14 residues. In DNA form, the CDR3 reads TGTGCCAGCAGACTAGCGGGGGGGGTAGATACGCAGTATTTT. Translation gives CASRLAGGVDTQYF.

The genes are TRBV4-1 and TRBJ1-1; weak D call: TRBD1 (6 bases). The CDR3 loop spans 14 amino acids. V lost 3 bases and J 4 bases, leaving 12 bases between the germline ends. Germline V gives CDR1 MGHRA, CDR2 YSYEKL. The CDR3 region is CASSHGSGVTEAFF. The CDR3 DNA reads TGCGCCAGCAGCCACGGCTCAGGGGTCACTGAAGCTTTCTTT.

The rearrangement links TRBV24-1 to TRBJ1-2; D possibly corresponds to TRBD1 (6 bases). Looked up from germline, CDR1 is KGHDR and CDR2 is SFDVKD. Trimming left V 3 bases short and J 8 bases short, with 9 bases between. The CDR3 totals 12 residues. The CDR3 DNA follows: TGTGCCACCAGTGATGCAGGGGTCGGCTACACCTTC. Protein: CATSDAGVGYTF.

CDR3 nucleotide sequence: TGTGCCAGTAGTTTTAAGGGGTCCGGGGAGCTGTTTTTT. Amino acids: CASSFKGSGELFF. The J gene is TRBJ2-2, the V gene TRBV19; a possible D gene is TRBD1 (5 bases). V lost 5 bases and J lost 6, with 10 bases in between. This CDR3 spans 13 amino acids. Germline V gene lookup returns CDR1 LNHDA and CDR2 SQIVND (reference sequence).

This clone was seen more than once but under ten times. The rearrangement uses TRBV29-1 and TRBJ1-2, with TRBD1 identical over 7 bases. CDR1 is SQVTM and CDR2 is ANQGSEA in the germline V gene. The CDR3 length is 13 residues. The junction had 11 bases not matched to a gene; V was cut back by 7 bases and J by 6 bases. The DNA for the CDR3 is TGCAGCGCCCTGTTGACAGGGTTGAATGGCTACACCTTC. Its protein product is CSALLTGLNGYTF.

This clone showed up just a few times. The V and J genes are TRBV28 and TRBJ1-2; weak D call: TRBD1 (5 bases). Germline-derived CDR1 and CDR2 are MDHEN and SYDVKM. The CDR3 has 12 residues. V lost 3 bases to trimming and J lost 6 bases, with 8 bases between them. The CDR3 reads CASSLLGDGYTF. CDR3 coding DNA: TGTGCCAGCAGTTTGCTAGGGGATGGCTACACCTTC.

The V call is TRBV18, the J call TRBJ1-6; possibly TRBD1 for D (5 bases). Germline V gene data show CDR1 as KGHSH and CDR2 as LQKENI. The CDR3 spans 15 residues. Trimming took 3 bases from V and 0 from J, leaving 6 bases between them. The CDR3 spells CASSPGGSYNSPLHF. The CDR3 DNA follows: TGTGCCAGCTCACCGGGGGGCTCCTATAATTCACCCCTCCACTTT.

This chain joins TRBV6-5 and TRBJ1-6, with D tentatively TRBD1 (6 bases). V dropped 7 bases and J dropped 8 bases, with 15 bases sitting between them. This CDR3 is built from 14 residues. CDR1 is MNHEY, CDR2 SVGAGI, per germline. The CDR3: CASNSRGPDSPLHF. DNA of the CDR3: TGTGCCAGCAACTCCAGGGGCCCAGATTCACCCCTCCACTTT.

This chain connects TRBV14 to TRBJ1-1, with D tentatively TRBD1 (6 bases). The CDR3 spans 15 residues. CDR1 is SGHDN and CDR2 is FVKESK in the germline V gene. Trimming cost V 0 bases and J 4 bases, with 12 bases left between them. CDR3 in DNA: TGTGCCAGCAGCCAAGAGGGGGCTAGGTTCACTGAAGCTTTCTTT. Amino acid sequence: CASSQEGARFTEAFF.

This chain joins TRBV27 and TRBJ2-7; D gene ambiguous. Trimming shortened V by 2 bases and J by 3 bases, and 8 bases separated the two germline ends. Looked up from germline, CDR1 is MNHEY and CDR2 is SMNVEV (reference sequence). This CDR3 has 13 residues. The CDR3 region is CASSLGSVYEQYF. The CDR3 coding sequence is TGTGCCAGCAGTTTAGGCTCAGTCTACGAGCAGTACTTC.

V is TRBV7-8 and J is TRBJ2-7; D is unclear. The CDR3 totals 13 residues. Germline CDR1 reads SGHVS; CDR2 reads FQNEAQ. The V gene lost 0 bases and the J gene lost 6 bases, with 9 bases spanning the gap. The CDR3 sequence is CASSLATETEQYF. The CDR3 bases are TGTGCCAGCAGCTTAGCCACGGAGACCGAGCAGTACTTC.

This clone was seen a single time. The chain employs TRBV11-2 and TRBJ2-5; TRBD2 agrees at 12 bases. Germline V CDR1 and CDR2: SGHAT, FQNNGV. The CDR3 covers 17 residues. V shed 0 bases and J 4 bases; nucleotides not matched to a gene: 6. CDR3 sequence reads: CASSLELAGGRLETQYF. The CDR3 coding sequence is TGTGCCAGCAGCTTAGAACTAGCGGGGGGCCGGTTAGAGACCCAGTACTTC.

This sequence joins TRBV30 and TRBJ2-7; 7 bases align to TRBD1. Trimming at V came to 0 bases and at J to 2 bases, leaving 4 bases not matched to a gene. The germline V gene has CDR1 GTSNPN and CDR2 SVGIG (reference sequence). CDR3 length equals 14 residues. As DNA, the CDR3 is TGTGCCTGGAGTGTATATACAGGGGCCTACGAGCAGTACTTC. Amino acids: CAWSVYTGAYEQYF.

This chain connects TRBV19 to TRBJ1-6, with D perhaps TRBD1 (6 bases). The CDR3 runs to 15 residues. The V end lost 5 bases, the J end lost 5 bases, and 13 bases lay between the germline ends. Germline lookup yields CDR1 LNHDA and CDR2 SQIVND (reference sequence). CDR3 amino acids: CASSPSGTNNSPLHF. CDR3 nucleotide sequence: TGTGCCAGTAGTCCATCCGGGACAAATAATTCACCCCTCCACTTT.

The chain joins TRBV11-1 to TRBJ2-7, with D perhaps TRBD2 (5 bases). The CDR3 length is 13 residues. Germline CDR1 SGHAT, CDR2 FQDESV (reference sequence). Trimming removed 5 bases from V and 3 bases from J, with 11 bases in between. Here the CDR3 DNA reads TGTGCCAGCAGCCTCGAAGAGGGCTACGAGCAGTACTTC. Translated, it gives CASSLEEGYEQYF.

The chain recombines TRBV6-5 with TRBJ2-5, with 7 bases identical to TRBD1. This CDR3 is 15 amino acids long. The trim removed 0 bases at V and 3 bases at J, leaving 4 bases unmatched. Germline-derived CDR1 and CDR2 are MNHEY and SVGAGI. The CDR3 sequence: CASSYSGQKEETQYF. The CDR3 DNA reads TGTGCCAGCAGTTACTCGGGACAGAAAGAAGAGACCCAGTACTTC.

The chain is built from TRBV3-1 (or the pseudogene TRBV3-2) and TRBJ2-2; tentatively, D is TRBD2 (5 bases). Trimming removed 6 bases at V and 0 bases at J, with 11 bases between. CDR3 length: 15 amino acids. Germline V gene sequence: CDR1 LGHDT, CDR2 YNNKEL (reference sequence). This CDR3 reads CASRGLAPNTGELFF. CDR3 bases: TGTGCCAGCAGAGGCCTAGCCCCGAACACCGGGGAGCTGTTTTTT.

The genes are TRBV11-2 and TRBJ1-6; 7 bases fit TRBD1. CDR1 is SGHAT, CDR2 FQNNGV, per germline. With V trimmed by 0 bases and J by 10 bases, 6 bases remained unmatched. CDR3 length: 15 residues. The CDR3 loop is CASSLEGGAGSPLHF. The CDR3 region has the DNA TGTGCCAGCAGCTTAGAAGGGGGCGCCGGGTCACCCCTCCACTTT. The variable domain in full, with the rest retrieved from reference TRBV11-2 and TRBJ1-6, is EAGVAQSPRYKIIEKRQSVAFWCNPISGHATLYWYQQILGQGPKLLIQFQNNGVVDDSQLPKDRFSAERLKGVDSTLKIQPAKLEDSAVYLCASSLEGGAGSPLHFGNGTRLTVT.

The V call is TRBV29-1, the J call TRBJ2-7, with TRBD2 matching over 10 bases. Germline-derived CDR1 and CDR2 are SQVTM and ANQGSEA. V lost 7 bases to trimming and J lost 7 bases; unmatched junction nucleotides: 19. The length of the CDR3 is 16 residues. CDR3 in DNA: TGCAGCGCCCGACGGGGAAGCGGGGGGGGTCAGGGTGAGCAGTACTTC. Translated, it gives CSARRGSGGGQGEQYF.

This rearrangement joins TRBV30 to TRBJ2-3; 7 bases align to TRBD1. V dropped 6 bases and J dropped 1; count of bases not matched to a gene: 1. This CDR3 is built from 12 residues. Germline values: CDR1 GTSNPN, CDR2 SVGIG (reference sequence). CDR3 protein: CACQGGTDTQYF. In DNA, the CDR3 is TGTGCCTGTCAGGGGGGCACAGATACGCAGTATTTT.